The entry below gives a single T cell receptor (beta chain) sequence along with its context. Authors' processing steps: Scientists estimated how many nucleated cells there were by amplifying reference gene primers. Generated by immunoSEQ multiplex PCR, the TCRdb table keeps only in-frame clones and is missing some. V, J and clone size are taken as reported in that table, and D and trimming were inferred from the DNA itself. The sample shows 68,000 or so clones, nearly 90% of them seen only once. This specimen comes from a study of blood T cell repertoires in COVID-19. Study summary: Acute-phase and convalescent COVID-19 samples originated in the United States, Italy and Spain. From T cells, B-cell-depleted T cells, or PBMCs came the material, which was cDNA or gDNA.

This TCR derives from a man in his 70s with active or convalescent COVID-19. Sequenced sample: peripheral blood.

The CDR3 sequence is CAISSRGLGVVNEQFF. CDR3 DNA: TGTGCCATCAGTAGCAGGGGGCTAGGGGTCGTAAATGAGCAGTTCTTC. The V call is TRBV10-3, the J call TRBJ2-1; 8 bases agree with TRBD1. The CDR3 sequence is 16 residues long. V gave up 5 bases and J gave up 7 bases; unmatched junction bases: 13. The germline V gene has CDR1 ENHRY and CDR2 SYGVKD.